Included here is one T cell receptor beta chain sequence, with context. Its antigen remains unidentified. One base away there is no much larger clone; base qualities are not given. The library was made by the immunoSEQ multiplex PCR assay. For the multiplex PCR, a mixture combining 60 forward primers for TCR Vbeta segments and 13 reverse primers for TCR Jbeta segments was used. The CDR3 region of rearranged TCR beta genes was amplified from genomic DNA by a multiplex PCR assay. Amplified TCR beta libraries were sequenced as 87-base-pair reads on the Illumina HiSeq System. Concerning the study's data processing: A later analysis tallied around 87 million unique TCR beta chains across the 666 repertoires, and approximately 12 million of those chains were shared by two or more donors. Raw reads were error-corrected and collapsed into unique sequences with a nearest-neighbor algorithm that merged closely related sequences to remove PCR and sequencing errors. CDR3 sequences were aligned to IMGT reference sequences to assign V, D and J gene segments. For a sequence to be retained, a match of at least six nucleotides was required to both a V gene segment and a J gene segment. Rearrangements were called productive when the CDR3 lacked stop codons and stayed in frame with V and J; all others were non-productive. Following IMGT convention, CDR3 was defined as the stretch from the second conserved V-encoded cysteine up to the conserved J-encoded phenylalanine. The earlier analysis of approximately 590 of the donors excluded any sequence lacking an unambiguous match to a single V gene segment. An earlier analysis of 450 to 650 of the donors called V segments functional above 56.7% productive rearrangements and segregating when the between-donor standard deviation exceeded 5%. A statistical classification framework was built to diagnose cytomegalovirus status from the catalog of TCR beta chain sequences. In a later analysis, TCR nucleotide sequences were compared against IMGT/GENE-DB human TR gene sequences so that V and J genes could be assigned. The TCRdist pipeline was used in a later analysis to assign CDR3 sequences and most-parsimonious VDJ recombination scenarios. In a later analysis, every TCR beta chain was defined by the combination of its CDR3 amino acid sequence and its V-gene family, and reads without a unique V-gene family were dropped. To address suspected cross-contamination and a sequencing artifact, a later analysis removed under 600 highly shared, low-generation-probability nucleotide sequences. A later analysis calculated a clonal expansion index for each public chain from normalized within-repertoire ranks of inferred template counts. In a later analysis, generation probabilities were computed using a VDJ recombination model fitted to out-of-frame rearrangements, and the results were checked against IGoR. Hypergeometric tests were used in a later analysis to score TCR-TCR, TCR-HLA and TCR-CMV co-occurrence, with a repertoire-size bias correction applied to the TCR pairs. In a later analysis, false discovery rates were estimated by permuting HLA or CMV assignments 20 times. In a later analysis, co-occurring TCRs were grouped using DBSCAN, with TCRdist sequence similarity added in when clustering inside HLA-allele-positive subsets. Repertoires with fewer than 30,000 or more than 120,000 public chains, plus five repertoires with anomalous nucleotide sharing, were excluded from co-occurrence clustering. TCRdb obtained this table from immuneACCESS and retained in-frame rearrangements with V and J assigned. These tables miss some clones; where compared with another copy, unresolved V genes account for less than half of the shortfall, and the remainder is unexplained. V and J calls and clone size are those listed in that table; D and trimming were worked out from the DNA. A total of some 99,000 clones appear in this sample, 65% to 90% of them only once. The ten largest clonotypes hold 2.2% of the sample.

Its CDR3 holds 18 amino acids, cysteine through phenylalanine. Solely the CDR3 DNA is kept, with 54 bases framed from the first base. V is clipped by 0 bases and J by 3 bases, and the sequence between their germline boundaries is 22 bases long. For CDR1 and CDR2, the germline V gene lists SGHDT and YYEEEE. The sample belongs to a study of cytomegalovirus exposure and HLA in healthy donors (dated by TCRdb to about 2017). Turning to the overall study: In an earlier analysis of 550 to 750 of the donors, 276 Gb of sequence data and 100 million or so unique TCR beta sequences from about 190 million T cells were reported. Donor age, sex, ethnicity and CMV serostatus were compiled together with the repertoire data. A later genetic analysis took genome-wide SNP genotypes for about 55% of the 666 donors and used that subset as a discovery cohort. Class I and class II HLA loci were covered by the typing at four-digit resolution. High-throughput TCR immunosequencing, statistical association of individual TCRs with disease status, and machine learning were combined to predict cytomegalovirus infection status. On average, over 200,000 unique TCR beta nucleotide sequences were sequenced per donor among roughly 430 genotyped donors of the cohort, with approximately 18% of those sequences being non-productive. All discovery cohort repertoires had been generated using a single sequencing platform. The genetic ancestry cluster associated with self-reported Caucasian donors included around 76% of the roughly 400 genotyped donors. Rather than drawing on any new phenotypic data, the later analysis identified candidate immune exposures from TCR beta sequences and the way those sequences occurred across donors. An earlier analysis of about 620 of the donors applied high-throughput TCR beta sequencing to assess whether each TCR beta V gene segment acted as functional or pseudogenic. An early release covering 550 to 700 HLA-typed donors comprised approximately 290 gigabases of sequencing data and about 90 million unique TCR sequences. The study aimed to test whether cataloging public T cell receptors could reveal signatures of past pathogen exposure. Roughly five DR-DQ haplotypes were handled as single units for association and clustering, since linkage in the cohort was strong. A later analysis re-examined previously published TCR beta repertoires from several hundred donors and added high-resolution HLA genotyping to investigate patterns of TCR occurrence. Typing coverage varied by locus: about 620-640 donors for A, B, C, DRB1 and DQB1; roughly 500 for DQA1; 600 to 610 for DPA1; under 490 for DPB1. The T cell repertoires of 670 or so subjects were profiled by immunosequencing and related to cytomegalovirus serostatus. In addition to the first cohort of 666 subjects, a separate validation cohort of approximately 130 different subjects was used.

In total, more than 500 healthy bone marrow donors made up the cohort. All cohort members were sampled while nominally healthy, although unrecorded immune exposures were likely present. The donor tested CMV seronegative and was one of the 352 seronegative cohort members. Each donor provided a peripheral blood sample, and peripheral blood mononuclear cells were used for TCR beta sequencing. The Qiagen DNeasy Blood Extraction Kit was used to extract genomic DNA from the blood cell samples. Study-wide conclusions, independent of this receptor: Compared with the roughly 700-donor mean, donors in an Asian-associated ancestry cluster had fewer N-insertions in productive TCRs, according to a later genetic analysis. An earlier analysis of approximately 530 of the donors showed that most TCR beta V segments appeared in productive rearrangements either about 90% or about 30% of the time, which broadly matched IMGT annotations. Only TCR beta chains were sequenced in this cohort, and the absence of alpha or paired-chain data limited detectable features. In the study, about 150 TCR beta chains were listed as associated with cytomegalovirus. A cluster of highly shared sequence variants was judged likely to represent a technical artifact of the sequencing pipeline. Several of the top co-occurrence clusters appeared to be linked to parvovirus B19, influenza, CMV and Epstein-Barr virus, according to a later analysis. A later analysis associated 15,000 to 20,000 TCR beta sequences with specific HLA alleles at a false discovery rate of 0.05. The authors suggested that the approach could potentially be generalized to other disease states and immunological phenotypes. CMV serostatus was the only immune exposure information available for the cohort. Three of the identified cytomegalovirus-associated TCR beta chains were confirmed in vitro to be specific for cytomegalovirus antigens. An association between a missense DCLRE1C variant and V-gene and J-gene trimming of TCR beta chains was found in a later genetic analysis and replicated in an independent cohort. Across donors, most TCR sequences were observed very rarely, whereas some public TCRs were present in many individuals. A further reported finding was that TCR beta sequences accurately predicted the HLA-A and HLA-B alleles for most subjects in the first cohort. Around 16 rarely observed V segments, including chromosome 9 orphons, were excluded from the earlier analysis of approximately 600 of the donors because counts were too low. Correlated functional status among segregating V segments might reflect linkage disequilibrium, but an unknown experimental factor could not be ruled out. Because HLA typing was missing for some donors at each locus, association tests included only the typed subset. In a later analysis, HLA-associated TCR beta chains showed more clonal expansion and lower generation probabilities than non-associated chains that were equally common. Some IMGT-functional V segments, including TRBV6-2 and TRBV6-3, could not be told apart with the 87-base-pair reads, so those segments were excluded. In a later analysis, the rate of TCR association differed among HLA loci, with DRB1 alleles having the most associated TCRs and HLA-C alleles having the fewest. The classifier was reported to diagnose cytomegalovirus status with high specificity and sensitivity in both the original and validation cohorts. When HLA alleles, especially DR and DQ, strongly co-occurred, TCR associations were difficult to assign to individual alleles. Most CMV-associated TCR beta chains appeared to be HLA-restricted in a later analysis, and the HLA associations seemed to be driven largely by CMV exposure. Presence/absence analyses assumed roughly uniform sequencing depth across donors, an assumption that may not hold.

The chain links TRBV5-6 with TRBJ2-7, with a weak D call of TRBD2 (10 bases match). The sample was PBMCs. The receptor was derived from a woman in her 30s in good health and CMV-seronegative. The base sequence is TGTGCCAGCAGCTTGGTGACAGGGGGAACTAGCGGGAACTACGAGCAGTACTTC. It specifies CASSLVTGGTSGNYEQYF.